Listed below are T cell receptor beta chains from one sample, sequenced in a study of cytomegalovirus exposure and HLA in healthy donors. The protocol was immunoSEQ multiplex PCR, while the TCRdb copy is restricted to in-frame clones and leaves out a portion. Here the sample spans 130,000 or so clones, approximately 64% being singletons. Material for sequencing was PBMCs. These receptors all stem from a middle-aged woman in good health and CMV-seronegative. CDR3s include the opening cysteine and the closing phenylalanine or tryptophan. A D gene is named only where the DNA matches it firmly. The size field is filled for only some rows; it gives once, few, many or a size class.

TRBJ1-2 | few | TRBV30 | - | TGTGCCTGCCCCATGGGAGGGAACTATGGCTACACCTTC | CACPMGGNYGYTF
TRBJ2-7 | - | TRBV29-1 | - | TGCAGCGTTGATGGCCCAGGGGACTACGAGCAGTACTTC | CSVDGPGDYEQYF
TRBJ1-1 | few | TRBV7-2 | - | TGTGCCAGCAGCTCCGACAGGTGGGGAGCTTTCTTT | CASSSDRWGAFF
TRBJ2-2 | - | TRBV7-2 | TRBD2 | TGTGCCAGCAGTTTGACTAGCGGATCCGGGGAGCTGTTTTTT | CASSLTSGSGELFF
TRBJ1-6 | - | TRBV5-6 | - | TGTGCCAGCGGGGGGTCCGTAACGTCACCCCTCCACTTT | CASGGSVTSPLHF
TRBJ2-6 | few | TRBV7-9 | TRBD1 | TGTGCCAGCAGCTTAGCCAAGGGGACAGCAAACTCTGGGGCCAACGTCCTGACTTTC | CASSLAKGTANSGANVLTF
TRBJ2-3 | few | TRBV28 | TRBD2 | TGTGCCAGCAGCTTAGCGGGGGGAAGCACAGATACGCAGTATTTT | CASSLAGGSTDTQYF
TRBJ2-5 | - | TRBV29-1 | - | TGCAGCGTTGAATTATCGGCCCGGGGAGGAGAGACCCAGTACTTC | CSVELSARGGETQYF
TRBJ1-1 | - | TRBV7-9 | - | TGTGCCAGCAGCTTCCGGGTGACGAACACTGAAGCTTTCTTT | CASSFRVTNTEAFF
TRBJ2-7 | few | TRBV29-1 | TRBD1 | TGCAGCGGGGGACAGGGGAATTACGAGCAGTACTTC | CSGGQGNYEQYF
TRBJ1-4 | - | TRBV5-1 | - | TGCGCCAGCAGCCGGACAGAACAAAATGAAAAACTGTTTTTT | CASSRTEQNEKLFF
TRBJ1-2 | - | TRBV5-4 | - | TGTGCCAGCAGCTTGGCAGGGGATCTGGGCTATGGCTACACCTTC | CASSLAGDLGYGYTF
TRBJ2-7 | - | TRBV5-1 | TRBD1 | TGCGCCAGCAGCTTGTCGCCCCAGGGGGATCACGAGCAGTACTTC | CASSLSPQGDHEQYF
TRBJ1-1 | - | TRBV4-1 | - | TGCGCCAGCAGCCAAGTCCCCAATCCCACTGAAGCTTTCTTT | CASSQVPNPTEAFF
TRBJ1-5 | - | TRBV6-5 | - | TGTGCCAGCAGTTATCGAGAAGGAGGCAATCAGCCCCAGCATTTT | CASSYREGGNQPQHF
TRBJ2-1 | few | TRBV2 | TRBD2 | TGTGCCAGCGCAGGCGAGCGGGATCTTGAGCAGTTCTTC | CASAGERDLEQFF
TRBJ1-2 | once | TRBV7-9 | - | TGTGCCAGCAGCTTTGCTCAACAGGGTGGGAACACCTTC | CASSFAQQGGNTF
TRBJ2-7 | - | TRBV28 | TRBD2 | TGTGCCAGCAGTCCAACTAGCGTAGTCTACGAGCAGTACTTC | CASSPTSVVYEQYF